Listed below are T cell receptor beta chains from one sample, sequenced in a study of blood T cell repertoires in COVID-19. Generated by immunoSEQ multiplex PCR, the TCRdb table keeps only in-frame clones and is missing some. The sample yields under 300,000 clones, 83% seen once. The sample comprised peripheral blood. The source of these receptors is a man in his fifties or sixties who had recovered from COVID-19. Each CDR3 is given with its conserved first and last residue. Each record gives: V gene, J gene, CDR3 protein.

v_gene: TRBV12-3/TRBV12-4; j_gene: TRBJ1-1; CDR3aa: CASSQGAWTEAFF
v_gene: TRBV3-1/TRBV3-2; j_gene: TRBJ2-1; CDR3aa: CASSYNRGFYNEQFF
v_gene: TRBV5-1; j_gene: TRBJ1-2; CDR3aa: CASSPSGQTFYGYTF
v_gene: TRBV7-9; j_gene: TRBJ1-5; CDR3aa: CASSLAGQGHQPQHF
v_gene: TRBV7-2; j_gene: TRBJ2-1; CDR3aa: CASSGRREVVNEQFF
v_gene: TRBV9; j_gene: TRBJ2-2; CDR3aa: CASSVAQRSTGELFF
v_gene: TRBV14; j_gene: TRBJ2-1; CDR3aa: CASSQAHNEQFF
v_gene: TRBV5-5; j_gene: TRBJ1-2; CDR3aa: CASSFDNYYGYTF
v_gene: TRBV28; j_gene: TRBJ1-2; CDR3aa: CASSLMGGRGNYGYTF
v_gene: TRBV7-2; j_gene: TRBJ2-3; CDR3aa: CASSLSPVWGVGDTQYF
v_gene: TRBV5-1; j_gene: TRBJ2-7; CDR3aa: CASSPIRTGGTYEQYF
v_gene: TRBV2; j_gene: TRBJ1-5; CDR3aa: CASSESAGRNQPQHF
v_gene: TRBV19; j_gene: TRBJ1-5; CDR3aa: CASSIGYRVGNQPQHF
v_gene: TRBV5-4; j_gene: TRBJ2-1; CDR3aa: CASSSGTGGRDEQFF
v_gene: TRBV5-4; j_gene: TRBJ2-7; CDR3aa: CASSLDRAYEQYF
v_gene: TRBV18; j_gene: TRBJ1-5; CDR3aa: CASSPTRNQPQHF
v_gene: TRBV5-5; j_gene: TRBJ2-1; CDR3aa: CASSLSVGRARPEQFF
v_gene: TRBV6-1; j_gene: TRBJ2-7; CDR3aa: CASSESGGGGGEQYF
v_gene: TRBV30; j_gene: TRBJ2-3; CDR3aa: CACAHSKGTDTQYF
v_gene: TRBV25-1; j_gene: TRBJ1-5; CDR3aa: CASSELRTGVKHF
v_gene: TRBV10-3; j_gene: TRBJ2-7; CDR3aa: CAIRPPGAYEQYF
v_gene: TRBV18; j_gene: TRBJ2-6; CDR3aa: CASSLRGPGQTGANVLTF
v_gene: TRBV4-1; j_gene: TRBJ2-5; CDR3aa: CASSQGLAGGQETQYF
v_gene: TRBV3-1/TRBV3-2; j_gene: TRBJ2-5; CDR3aa: CASSQGLAGVETQYF
v_gene: TRBV6-5; j_gene: TRBJ1-6; CDR3aa: CASRDRGGRGSPLHF
v_gene: TRBV18; j_gene: TRBJ2-3; CDR3aa: CASSPRGGQSETQYF
v_gene: TRBV6-5; j_gene: TRBJ1-6; CDR3aa: CASSYSREINNSPLHF
v_gene: TRBV30; j_gene: TRBJ1-2; CDR3aa: CAWSVRSGVQNYGYTF
v_gene: TRBV6-5; j_gene: TRBJ2-7; CDR3aa: CASTSGGTGGFEQYF
v_gene: TRBV9; j_gene: TRBJ2-3; CDR3aa: CARTEGLAGVIADTQYF
v_gene: TRBV30; j_gene: TRBJ1-6; CDR3aa: CAWSQADNSPLHF
v_gene: TRBV7-9; j_gene: TRBJ2-6; CDR3aa: CASSHPSGLPSGANVLTF
v_gene: TRBV27; j_gene: TRBJ1-2; CDR3aa: CASSPPQGKGYTF
v_gene: TRBV13; j_gene: TRBJ2-1; CDR3aa: CASSLGGLAGTSYNEQFF
v_gene: TRBV6-1; j_gene: TRBJ2-4; CDR3aa: CASSENFGGTKNIQYF
v_gene: TRBV28; j_gene: TRBJ2-4; CDR3aa: CATQTMNIQYF
v_gene: TRBV29-1; j_gene: TRBJ2-3; CDR3aa: CSVEGEGRGPSGGMTDTQYF
v_gene: TRBV6-5; j_gene: TRBJ1-2; CDR3aa: CASSLDRFYGYTF
v_gene: TRBV27; j_gene: TRBJ2-7; CDR3aa: CASSLMQGYEQYF
v_gene: TRBV9; j_gene: TRBJ2-2; CDR3aa: CASSVVQGFTGELFF
v_gene: TRBV6-5; j_gene: TRBJ2-5; CDR3aa: CASSYSRGQEIQYF
v_gene: TRBV29-1; j_gene: TRBJ2-7; CDR3aa: CSVSNSYEQYF
v_gene: TRBV4-2; j_gene: TRBJ2-2; CDR3aa: CASSEQAKRGNTGELFF
v_gene: TRBV5-1; j_gene: TRBJ2-1; CDR3aa: CASIPSGTSHEQFF
v_gene: TRBV2; j_gene: TRBJ1-1; CDR3aa: CASMRDRADTEAFF
v_gene: TRBV10-3; j_gene: TRBJ2-1; CDR3aa: CAISEGTGVSDEQFF
v_gene: TRBV5-5; j_gene: TRBJ1-4; CDR3aa: CASSQWTGVNEKLFF
v_gene: TRBV5-1; j_gene: TRBJ2-1; CDR3aa: CASSDPAGVYEQFF
v_gene: TRBV6-2/TRBV6-3; j_gene: TRBJ2-5; CDR3aa: CASSYSPEETQYF
v_gene: TRBV6-5; j_gene: TRBJ2-1; CDR3aa: CASTDTLSYNEQFF
v_gene: TRBV7-9; j_gene: TRBJ1-5; CDR3aa: CASSFSDQPQHF
v_gene: TRBV5-4; j_gene: TRBJ1-1; CDR3aa: CASSVQGVNTEAFF
v_gene: TRBV7-9; j_gene: TRBJ1-1; CDR3aa: CASSRTGPGTEAFF
v_gene: TRBV11-2; j_gene: TRBJ2-1; CDR3aa: CASSLVRGMGEQFF
v_gene: TRBV5-8; j_gene: TRBJ1-3; CDR3aa: CASSSGTRGSGNTIYF
v_gene: TRBV5-4; j_gene: TRBJ2-3; CDR3aa: CASSNPGLAGGGADTQYF
v_gene: TRBV5-4; j_gene: TRBJ2-1; CDR3aa: CASRIRGPRVGGYNEQFF